One and the same sample provided the 27 T cell receptor beta chains below, sequenced in a study of T cells in Graves' hyperthyroidism and ophthalmopathy. TCR beta CDR3 regions were amplified from RNA. TCR CDR3 underwent first-round RT-PCR with the HTBI primer set. From the multiplex PCR reads, TCRdb called clonotypes with MiXCR, one entry per CDR3 protein. The table includes hundreds of thousands of distinct CDR3 sequences, around 15% detected once. Sample: blood. The receptors were gathered from a woman under 30 with Graves' hyperthyroidism.

The J gene is TRBJ2-1, the V gene TRBV20-1; D is tentatively TRBD1 or TRBD2 (7 bases each). This CDR3 region has 11 residues. V was cut by 8 bases and J by 8 bases, with 13 bases left in between. Germline lookup yields CDR1 DFQATT and CDR2 SNEGSKA (reference sequence). DNA of the CDR3: TGCAGTTGGACTAGGGGGCATGAGCAGTTCTTC. As protein: CSWTRGHEQFF.

This clonotype occurred many times. This chain joins TRBV15 and TRBJ2-5, with TRBD1 matching 7 bases. Trimming removed 3 bases from V and 5 bases from J; junction bases left unmatched: 18. Germline V gene lookup returns CDR1 LNHNV and CDR2 YYDKDF (reference sequence). The CDR3 is made up of 18 amino acids. CDR3 sequence reads: CATSSDKGQPLGLETQYF. Here the CDR3 DNA reads TGTGCCACCAGCAGCGACAAGGGACAGCCACTCGGATTGGAGACCCAGTACTTC.

The table lists this clonotype with many counts. The V gene is TRBV5-4, the J gene TRBJ2-5; 8 bases match TRBD1. CDR3 length: 13 amino acids. Germline V gives CDR1 SGHNT, CDR2 YYREEE (reference sequence). V shed 4 bases and J 5 bases; nucleotides not matched to a gene: 4. Here the CDR3 reads CASSRQGTETQYF. The CDR3 nucleotides are TGTGCCAGCAGCCGACAGGGGACGGAGACCCAGTACTTC.

This clonotype has a handful of counts. V is TRBV28 and J is TRBJ2-7; the match to TRBD1 covers 7 bases. Germline CDR1 MDHEN, CDR2 SYDVKM. Trimming took 6 bases from V and 4 from J; bases not matched to a gene: 12. The CDR3 extends over 15 amino acids. This CDR3 reads CASSSTGTALYEQYF. CDR3 DNA sequence: TGTGCCAGCAGCTCCACCGGGACAGCCTTATACGAGCAGTACTTC.

This clonotype was seen ten or more times. The chain employs TRBV6-2 or TRBV6-3 and TRBJ2-3; D is undetermined. CDR3 length equals 16 residues. Trimming removed 4 bases from V and 1 base from J, with 15 bases in between. CDR1 and CDR2 (germline): MNHEY, SVGEGT. This chain's CDR3 is CASSCPPDFCTDTQYF. The CDR3 coding sequence is TGTGCCAGCAGTTGCCCCCCTGATTTTTGCACAGATACGCAGTATTTT.

Many counts were recorded for this clonotype. The V gene is TRBV20-1, the J gene TRBJ2-7; D possibly corresponds to TRBD2 (6 bases). The CDR3 length is 13 residues. CDR1 and CDR2 from the germline V gene are DFQATT and SNEGSKA (reference sequence). V was trimmed by 4 bases and J by 0 bases, leaving 10 bases between them. The DNA for the CDR3 is TGCAGTGCTACGCGGGACGTCTCCTACGAGCAGTACTTC. Its protein is CSATRDVSYEQYF.

This clonotype was detected ten times or more. The genes are TRBV6-1 and TRBJ2-7, with 10 bases identical to TRBD2. Trimming removed 9 bases from V and 5 bases from J; junction bases left unmatched: 13. The CDR3 has 15 residues. Looked up from germline, CDR1 is MNHNS and CDR2 is SASEGT. The DNA for the CDR3 is TGTGCCAGTTTGATCCAACTAGCGGGGTCACACGAGCAGTACTTC. This encodes CASLIQLAGSHEQYF.

In its sample, this clonotype was seen many times. The V and J genes are TRBV27 and TRBJ2-1, with no clear D. CDR1 is MNHEY, CDR2 SMNVEV, per germline (reference sequence). The CDR3 runs to 16 residues. The V gene lost 5 bases and the J gene lost 0 bases, with 14 bases spanning the gap. CDR3 DNA sequence: TGTGCCAGCAGTCTTCTAAGAGCGAGCTCCTACAATGAGCAGTTCTTC. It specifies CASSLLRASSYNEQFF.

The chain employs TRBV15 and TRBJ2-7; 9 nucleotides match TRBD1. CDR1 is LNHNV, CDR2 YYDKDF, per germline (reference sequence). The trim removed 9 bases at V and 6 bases at J, leaving 9 bases unmatched. CDR3 length: 13 amino acids. This CDR3 reads CATHDRGTREQYF. The DNA for the CDR3 is TGTGCCACGCATGACAGGGGGACCCGCGAGCAGTACTTC. The full variable domain, rest sourced from reference TRBV15 and TRBJ2-7, is DAMVIQNPRYQVTQFGKPVTLSCSQTLNHNVMYWYQQKSSQAPKLLFHYYDKDFNNEADTPDNFQSRRPNTSFCFLDIRSPGLGDTAMYLCATHDRGTREQYFGPGTRLTVT.

This clonotype was recorded many times. The chain joins TRBV5-1 to TRBJ2-7; 7 nucleotides line up with TRBD1. CDR3 size: 14 residues. CDR1 is SGHRS and CDR2 is YFSETQ in the germline V gene. V lost 2 bases to trimming and J lost 2 bases; unmatched junction nucleotides: 4. The CDR3 here is CASSFYRGPYEQYF. The CDR3 DNA follows: TGCGCCAGCAGCTTTTACAGGGGACCCTACGAGCAGTACTTC.

This clonotype has at least ten counts. The V gene is TRBV28, the J gene TRBJ1-5, with no clear D. V was shortened by 6 bases and J by 1 base, with 16 bases between the two germline ends. In germline, CDR1 is MDHEN, CDR2 SYDVKM. The CDR3 length is 16 residues. The CDR3 reads CASRLDQVGSNQPQHF. CDR3 coding DNA: TGTGCCAGCAGGTTGGATCAGGTTGGGAGCAATCAGCCCCAGCATTTT.

This clonotype was detected a few times. The chain recombines TRBV27 with TRBJ1-2, with D uncertain. Between the trimmed V and J ends, which lost 5 bases and 8 bases, there was a span of 18 bases. This CDR3 has 14 residues. Germline V lookup: CDR1 MNHEY, CDR2 SMNVEV (reference sequence). The CDR3 here is CASSPHRIWWGYTF. The CDR3 region has the DNA TGTGCCAGCAGTCCACATCGTATATGGTGGGGCTACACCTTC.

This clonotype was seen only a few times. The V call is TRBV12-3 or TRBV12-4, the J call TRBJ2-1; 8 bases line up with TRBD1. This CDR3 spans 17 amino acids. V lost 5 bases, J lost 4 bases, and 13 bases stayed unmatched. CDR3 coding DNA: TGTGCCAGCAGTCGGCGAATTGGACAGGGCCCTTACAATGAGCAGTTCTTC. This encodes CASSRRIGQGPYNEQFF.

J is TRBJ2-5 and V is TRBV5-6; the D is unclear. CDR1 and CDR2 from the germline V gene are SGHDT and YYEEEE. Trimming cost V 5 bases and J 5 bases, with 10 bases left between them. The CDR3 has 12 amino acids. The CDR3, as DNA: TGTGCCAGCAGTCTTACTTCGGAGACCCAGTACTTC. It codes for CASSLTSETQYF. Together with reference TRBV5-6 and TRBJ2-5, the CDR3 gives the full variable domain: DAGVTQSPTHLIKTRGQQVTLRCSPKSGHDTVSWYQQALGQGPQFIFQYYEEEERQRGNFPDRFSGHQFPNYSSELNVNALLLGDSALYLCASSLTSETQYFGPGTRLLVL.

The sample holds many counts of this clonotype. The rearrangement joins TRBV19 to TRBJ2-4; a weak D match, TRBD2 (5 bases). V was trimmed by 9 bases and J by 0 bases, leaving 12 bases between them. The germline V gene has CDR1 LNHDA and CDR2 SQIVND (reference sequence). This CDR3 is 14 amino acids long. In nucleotides, the CDR3 is TGTGCCAGCAGCATCGGACTAGCCAAAAACATTCAGTACTTC. This codes for CASSIGLAKNIQYF.

The chain links TRBV20-1 to TRBJ2-1; D gene ambiguous. The CDR3 contains 15 residues. The germline V gene has CDR1 DFQATT and CDR2 SNEGSKA (reference sequence). V lost 0 bases and J lost 2, with 11 bases in between. The CDR3 DNA follows: TGCAGTGCTAGAGACAACTCAAAACCCTACAATGAGCAGTTCTTC. It yields the protein CSARDNSKPYNEQFF.

This chain links TRBV24-1 with TRBJ1-2, with D maybe TRBD1 (6 bases). V lost 2 bases and J lost 8, with 8 bases in between. The CDR3 sequence is 12 residues long. Germline values: CDR1 KGHDR, CDR2 SFDVKD. The CDR3 DNA reads TGTGCCACCAGTGATTGGGGGCGAGGCTACACCTTC. Translating it yields CATSDWGRGYTF.

This clonotype was seen ten or more times. The gene calls are TRBV2 and TRBJ2-7; either TRBD1 or TRBD2 may fit D (5 bases each). In germline, CDR1 is SNHLY, CDR2 FYNNEI. The CDR3 length is 16 residues. V dropped 3 bases and J dropped 0 bases, with 15 bases sitting between them. CDR3 amino acids: CASSDNVGPTSYEQYF. The CDR3 nucleotides read TGTGCCAGCAGTGATAATGTGGGACCGACCTCCTACGAGCAGTACTTC. The variable domain in full, with the rest retrieved from reference TRBV2 and TRBJ2-7, is EPEVTQTPSHQVTQMGQEVILRCVPISNHLYFYWYRQILGQKVEFLVSFYNNEISEKSEIFDDQFSVERPDGSNFTLKIRSTKLEDSAMYFCASSDNVGPTSYEQYFGPGTRLTVT.

This clonotype has only a few counts. The V call is TRBV9, the J call TRBJ1-6; TRBD1 agrees at 7 bases. The V and J ends lost 3 bases and 5 bases, in that order; junction bases with no gene match: 5. CDR3 length: 15 residues. Germline V gene data show CDR1 as SGDLS and CDR2 as YYNGEE. The CDR3, as DNA: TGTGCCAGCAGCGGAGAGGGACAGAATAATTCACCCCTCCACTTT. It codes for CASSGEGQNNSPLHF.

This clonotype was counted at least ten times. J is TRBJ1-1 and V is TRBV7-3, with a possible D match to TRBD1 (6 bases). The CDR3 is made up of 13 amino acids. Between the trimmed V and J ends, which lost 5 bases and 4 bases, there was a span of 11 bases. Germline-derived CDR1 and CDR2 are SGHTA and FQGTGA. CDR3 loop: CASSTTGTTEAFF. The CDR3 DNA is TGTGCCAGCAGCACGACAGGAACCACTGAAGCTTTCTTT.

This chain uses TRBV20-1 with TRBJ1-1; tentatively, D is TRBD1 (5 bases). The CDR3 loop spans 13 amino acids. Trimming removed 6 bases from V and 1 base from J, with 12 bases in between. Germline CDR1 is DFQATT and CDR2 is SNEGSKA (reference sequence). CDR3 DNA sequence: TGCAGTGCAAGGGGAGGAGGGAACACTGAAGCTTTCTTT. The encoded protein is CSARGGGNTEAFF.

The V and J genes are TRBV7-9 and TRBJ2-2; 12 bases fit TRBD1. The ends lost 5 bases at V and 7 bases at J; junction bases unmatched: 17. From germline, CDR1 is SEHNR and CDR2 FQNEAQ (reference sequence). This CDR3 comprises 19 residues. The CDR3 region has the DNA TGTGCCAGCAGCCACCCTGGGACAGGGGGCCCTGGGGTTAACGGGGAGCTGTTTTTT. The encoded protein is CASSHPGTGGPGVNGELFF.

This clonotype occurred many times. The chain recombines TRBV6-1 with TRBJ2-2; 7 bases map to TRBD1. Germline V gene data show CDR1 as MNHNS and CDR2 as SASEGT. V shed 5 bases, J shed 0 bases, and the junction held 6 bases outside the gene matches. The CDR3 totals 16 residues. The CDR3 coding sequence is TGTGCCAGCAGTTCACCGGGACAGTCGAACACCGGGGAGCTGTTTTTT. Translation gives CASSSPGQSNTGELFF.

This clonotype has a count of ten or more. The chain joins TRBV6-1 to TRBJ2-5, with TRBD2 as a possible D gene (5 bases). Germline CDR1 reads MNHNS; CDR2 reads SASEGT. CDR3 length: 16 amino acids. V was trimmed by 2 bases and J by 0 bases, leaving 13 bases between them. Here the CDR3 reads CASSEYRAEHQETQYF. DNA for the CDR3: TGTGCCAGCAGTGAATATAGAGCGGAACACCAAGAGACCCAGTACTTC.

The rearrangement links TRBV29-1 to TRBJ2-7, with D possibly matching TRBD2 (6 bases). Trimming took 4 bases from V and 2 from J, leaving 12 bases between them. The CDR3 loop spans 13 amino acids. Germline CDR1 SQVTM, CDR2 ANQGSEA. CDR3 DNA sequence: TGCAGCGTTGCCGGGACTCTTACCTACGAGCAGTACTTC. Translating it yields CSVAGTLTYEQYF.

V and J are TRBV15 and TRBJ2-7; no clear D gene. Germline V CDR1 and CDR2: LNHNV, YYDKDF (reference sequence). The CDR3 is 14 amino acids. V lost 1 base to trimming and J lost 2 bases, with 9 bases between them. This chain's CDR3 is CATSRAGLAYEQYF. CDR3 DNA sequence: TGTGCCACCAGCAGAGCCGGGCTAGCCTACGAGCAGTACTTC.

The J gene is TRBJ2-3, the V gene TRBV9; D not certain. Germline V gene data show CDR1 as SGDLS and CDR2 as YYNGEE. The CDR3 sequence is 15 residues long. The V and J ends lost 0 bases and 1 base respectively, with 9 bases between them. DNA for the CDR3: TGTGCCAGCAGCGTAGCAGGCGTCCGCACAGATACGCAGTATTTT. Translating gives CASSVAGVRTDTQYF.